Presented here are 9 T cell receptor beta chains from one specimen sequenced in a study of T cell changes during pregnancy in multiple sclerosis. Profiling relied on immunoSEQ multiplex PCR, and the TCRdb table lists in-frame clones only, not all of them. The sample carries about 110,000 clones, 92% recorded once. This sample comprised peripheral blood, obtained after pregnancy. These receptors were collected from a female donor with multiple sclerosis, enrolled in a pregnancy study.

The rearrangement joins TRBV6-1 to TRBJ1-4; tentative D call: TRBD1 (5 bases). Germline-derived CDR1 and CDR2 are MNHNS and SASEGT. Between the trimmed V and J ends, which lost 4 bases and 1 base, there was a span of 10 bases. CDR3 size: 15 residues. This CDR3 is CASSVSGGTNEKLFF. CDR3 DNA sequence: TGTGCCAGCAGTGTCTCGGGGGGAACTAATGAAAAACTGTTTTTT.

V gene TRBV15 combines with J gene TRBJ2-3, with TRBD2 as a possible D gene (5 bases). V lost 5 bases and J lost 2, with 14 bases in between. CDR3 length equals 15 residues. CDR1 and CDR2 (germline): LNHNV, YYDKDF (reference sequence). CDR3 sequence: CATSLRTRPTDTQYF. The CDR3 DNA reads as TGTGCCACCAGCTTGCGGACTCGCCCCACAGATACGCAGTATTTT.

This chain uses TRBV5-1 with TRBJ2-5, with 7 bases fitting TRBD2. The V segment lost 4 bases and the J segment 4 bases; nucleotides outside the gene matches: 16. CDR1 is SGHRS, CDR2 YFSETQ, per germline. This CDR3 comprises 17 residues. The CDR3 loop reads CASSAASGVPQRETQYF. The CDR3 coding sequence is TGCGCCAGCAGCGCCGCTAGCGGCGTACCCCAACGAGAGACCCAGTACTTC.

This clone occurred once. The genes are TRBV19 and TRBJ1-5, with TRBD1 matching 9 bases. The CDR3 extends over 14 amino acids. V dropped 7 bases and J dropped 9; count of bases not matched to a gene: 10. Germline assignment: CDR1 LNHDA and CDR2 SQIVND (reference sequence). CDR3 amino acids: CASTPDRGSGPQHF. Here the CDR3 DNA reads TGTGCCAGTACCCCGGACAGGGGCTCGGGGCCCCAGCATTTT. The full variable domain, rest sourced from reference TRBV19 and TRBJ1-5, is DGGITQSPKYLFRKEGQNVTLSCEQNLNHDAMYWYRQDPGQGLRLIYYSQIVNDFQKGDIAEGYSVSREKKESFPLTVTSAQKNPTAFYLCASTPDRGSGPQHFGDGTRLSIL.

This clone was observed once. The CDR3 nucleotides read TGTGCCAGCAGCGTAGACCCAACGGGGAAACACAATGAGCAGTTCTTC. Its translation is CASSVDPTGKHNEQFF. The chain couples TRBV9 to TRBJ2-1, with D possibly TRBD2 on 5 matching bases. Trimming removed 0 bases at V and 5 bases at J, with 15 bases between. This CDR3 is built from 16 residues. CDR1 and CDR2 from the germline V gene are SGDLS and YYNGEE.

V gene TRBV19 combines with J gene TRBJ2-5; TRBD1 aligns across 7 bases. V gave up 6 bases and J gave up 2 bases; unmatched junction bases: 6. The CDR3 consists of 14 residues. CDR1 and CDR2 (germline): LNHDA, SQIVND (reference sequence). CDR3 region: CASSLPGQQETQYF. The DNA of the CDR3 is TGTGCCAGTAGCTTACCGGGACAGCAAGAGACCCAGTACTTC.

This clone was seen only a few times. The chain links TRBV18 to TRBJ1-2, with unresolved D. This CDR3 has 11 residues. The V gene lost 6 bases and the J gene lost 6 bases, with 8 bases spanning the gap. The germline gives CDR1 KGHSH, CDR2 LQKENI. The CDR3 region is CASSAGDGYTF. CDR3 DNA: TGTGCCAGCTCCGCCGGGGATGGCTACACCTTC.

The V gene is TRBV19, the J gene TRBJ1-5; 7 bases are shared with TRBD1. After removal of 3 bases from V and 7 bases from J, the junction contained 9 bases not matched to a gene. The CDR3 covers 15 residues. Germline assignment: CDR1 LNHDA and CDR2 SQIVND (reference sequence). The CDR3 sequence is CASSIRGQGGQPQHF. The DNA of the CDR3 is TGTGCCAGTAGTATTCGGGGGCAGGGGGGCCAGCCCCAGCATTTT. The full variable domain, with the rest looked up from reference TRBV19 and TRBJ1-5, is DGGITQSPKYLFRKEGQNVTLSCEQNLNHDAMYWYRQDPGQGLRLIYYSQIVNDFQKGDIAEGYSVSREKKESFPLTVTSAQKNPTAFYLCASSIRGQGGQPQHFGDGTRLSIL.

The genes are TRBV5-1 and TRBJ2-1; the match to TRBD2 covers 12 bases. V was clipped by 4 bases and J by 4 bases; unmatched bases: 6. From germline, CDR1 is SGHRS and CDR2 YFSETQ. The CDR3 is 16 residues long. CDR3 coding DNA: TGCGCCAGCAGCCCTCTAGCGGGGGGGCTGTACAATGAGCAGTTCTTC. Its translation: CASSPLAGGLYNEQFF.